The T cell receptor beta chain under discussion was sequenced for a study of shared clonotypes between healthy human individuals (dated by TCRdb to 2018 to 2020). Notes on the research overall: A couple of women and a few men aged 18 to 49 years were included in the cohort. To estimate repertoire size and how much clonotype sharing occurs between individuals, the study deeply sequenced the blood TCR repertoires of several healthy adults. For each donor, CD4 naive and CD4 memory were each run on three plates, CD8 naive on two plates, and CD8 memory on one plate. To increase sequencing depth and limit assay-specific biases, different laboratories used diverse techniques to prepare libraries and sequence TCR repertoires. Between about 0.94 and 8.9 billion PBMCs per donor were obtained by leukapheresis.

Overall study results and their limits: Compared with non-shared clonotypes, the clonotypes found in all four sorted-subset donors had higher generation probabilities. Larger estimated clonotype richness was generally found for naive subsets than for memory subsets. Sampling was limited to blood, and TCR repertoires in tissue likely differ from TCR repertoires in blood. Pairwise subsampling indicated that sequencing depth was expected to affect the degree of clonotype sharing among donors. Rarefaction of sorted-subset datasets indicated incomplete sequencing despite the large sequencing depth. Because the study included a small number of donors, the genetic and exposure-history diversity represented was limited. Approximately 5% of naive CD4, 3.5% of naive CD8, 2.3% of memory CD4, and less than 0.45% of memory CD8 clonotypes were shared across four donors.

Using the deep immunoSEQ assay, multiplex PCR amplified TCR CDR3 regions from genomic DNA. For each cell subset, the extracted genomic DNA was distributed evenly across all wells of several immunoSEQ 96-well plates, and each plate served as one replicate. For sorted subsets, each replicate PCR was loaded with 200 ng genomic DNA, equivalent to 30,000 or so T cell genomes. Purified libraries were quantified with a Qubit 3.0 fluorometer, sized on a Bioanalyzer 2100, and re-quantified with the KAPA Library Quantification kit. Every immunoSEQ 96-well plate was sequenced on a dedicated single-read 150-cycle Illumina NextSeq 550 flow cell. As for the original processing: Because the immunoSEQ output included only junctional sequences and no quality scores, the filtering could not be the same as the filtering used for full-length reads. Sequences were annotated with PyIR, a Python wrapper for IgBLAST v1.9, using IMGT germline references to assign V/J genes and CDR3. Reads with weak V/J assignments (E-value above 1e-6), missing CDR3, stop codons, out-of-frame junctions, or ambiguous translated residues were removed. V3J clonotypes were defined by identical inferred V gene, J gene, and CDR3 amino acid sequence. The percentage overlap between two repertoires was calculated by dividing the number of shared unique clonotypes by the size of the smaller repertoire. Richness of each repertoire was evaluated using RTK rarefaction, the Chao1 estimator, and Recon v2.1 estimates of unobserved clonotypes. For all TCRbeta clonotypes obtained by the gDNA method from four donors, generation probabilities were computed with OLGA. The table was pulled from immuneACCESS by TCRdb, which kept in-frame rearrangements only. Such tables lose some clones; where checked, under half of the loss comes from unresolved V genes, and the rest has no known cause. The D gene and trimming were derived from the DNA, and the V and J assignments and clone size from that table. The sample records over a million clones, around 98% of which are singletons. The ten largest make up about 0.4% of the sample.

With regard to this clone: This clone's antigen is unknown. No base-level quality is on record; no much larger clone is a single base apart.

Deletion took 0 bases off V and 9 bases off J, with a span of 10 bases between the germline ends. The CDR3 covers 12 residues, taking in both the cysteine and the phenylalanine. Only CDR3 DNA remains: 36 bases, in frame from the first base. Via the germline V gene (reference sequence), CDR1 is GTSNPN and CDR2 SVGIG. Healthy HIV-negative adults with no recently reported acute infections or vaccinations were included as donors. Every donor was a Caucasian adult residing in Nashville, Tennessee, USA. Magnetic negative selection was used to enrich CD4+ T cells, after which naive cells were positively selected on CD45RA and the negative fraction became the memory subset. Blood was collected by leukapheresis, and PBMCs were isolated by Ficoll-Histopaque density gradient centrifugation and then cryopreserved in liquid nitrogen vapor phase. Analytical flow cytometry was used to check the purity and quantity of every magnetically sorted T cell population. Each sorted fraction had its genomic DNA isolated and then quantified by UV absorbance on a Nanodrop 2000c.

The source of this sequence is a man aged 25-45 years in good health. Sequencing used naive CD4+ T cells sorted from blood. The cell subset or site label on this specimen signifies: CD45RA+ positively selected. The chain couples TRBV30 to TRBJ2-3, with TRBD2 tentatively as D gene (7 bases match). The sequenced DNA: TGTGCCTGGAGTGTAGGGGGAGGGACGCAGTATTTT. This codes for CAWSVGGGTQYF.